This T cell receptor (beta chain) was profiled in a study of regulatory T cells in long-lasting Graves disease. Study findings and constraints: Clonotypes that were public and shared totalled 2,500 to 3,500 in persistent patients versus about 1,000 in new patients. Analyses excluded thyroid tissue, covering peripheral blood alone.

This clonotype was observed at least ten times. The antigen is unknown. Time point meaning: newly diagnosed GD, antithyroid drugs for less than 3 months. PBMC RNA served as the TCR library source. This CDR3 is 13 amino acids long. The ends were cut back, 4 bases at V and 5 bases at J, with 12 bases in the middle. Germline loops: CDR1 DFQATT, CDR2 SNEGSKA (reference sequence). Through Arm-PCR of CDR3 regions and iRepertoire HTBI primers, TCR beta libraries were built. Under the authors' procedure: Identification across samples found 60 to 75 TRBV and approximately 15 TRBJ segments. TCRdb recomputed calls from the multiplex PCR reads with MiXCR, one row per CDR3 protein. Here the V and J calls rest on TCRdb's processing, not on the authors' analysis. The sample gives roughly 420,000 distinct CDR3 sequences, over 15% of which show up once; about 23% is in the top ten. The same data also went into a second study, on T cells in Graves' hyperthyroidism and ophthalmopathy. That source notes: TCR CDR3 underwent first-round RT-PCR with the HTBI primer set.

The chain joins TRBV20-1 to TRBJ2-1; perhaps TRBD1 as D (6 bases). The input for sequencing was peripheral blood mononuclear cells (PBMCs), taken at new diagnosis, from a patient treated with antithyroid drugs. This TCR was sampled from a woman in her late teens or twenties with Graves disease. In DNA form, the CDR3 reads TGCAGTGCTATACAGGGATTAAACAATGAGCAGTTCTTC. Its protein is CSAIQGLNNEQFF.